This record looks at one T cell receptor (beta chain) sequence and its context. The antigen remains unidentified. This specimen includes other DNA sequences encoding the same CDR3. The protocol was immunoSEQ multiplex PCR, while the TCRdb copy is restricted to in-frame clones and leaves out a portion. The sample carries about 2.3 million clones, over 90% recorded once. Caucasian adults living in Nashville, Tennessee, provided all samples. Naive CD45RA+ and memory CD45RA-negative subsets were split from CD4+ cells. The CDR3 has 13 residues. The V and J ends lost 1 base and 3 bases, in that order; junction bases with no gene match: 0. Germline assignment: CDR1 SGHVS and CDR2 FQNEAQ. This sample is part of a study of shared clonotypes between healthy human individuals. Study background: Three plates each covered CD4 naive and memory; CD8 naive two, CD8 memory one.

Study conclusions and caveats: Four donors shared approximately 5% of their naive CD4 clonotypes.

This clonotype originated in a man aged 18 to 35 in good health. Some clones in this sample may be carry-over from other donors' samples. V gene TRBV7-8 combines with J gene TRBJ2-7; TRBD2 agrees at 7 bases. Sequencing was performed on naive CD4+ T cells from PBMCs. The subset was: CD45RA+ positively selected. The CDR3 coding sequence is TGTGCCAGCAGCTTAGGCGGGGGCTACGAGCAGTACTTC. This translates into CASSLGGGYEQYF.